A selection of T cell receptor beta chains follows, all from one sample in a study of blood T cell repertoires in COVID-19. TCRdb's copy holds only in-frame clones and misses some; the assay was immunoSEQ multiplex PCR. The table shows fewer than 600,000 clones, with roughly nine tenths occurring only once. Sequencing was done on a sample of peripheral blood. These receptors were taken from a man between 18 and 29 years old with COVID-19, enrolled during active disease. The CDR3 runs from the conserved cysteine through the conserved F or W. Fields, in order: clone size, V gene, J gene, CDR3 length, CDR3 protein. Clone size, where shown, is once, few, many, or a class for clones that have expanded.

abundance: NA
v_gene: TRBV4-1
j_gene: TRBJ2-5
len: 17
CDR3aa: CASSQVGTSGTSKTQYF

abundance: NA
v_gene: TRBV21-1
j_gene: TRBJ2-2
len: 19
CDR3aa: CASSKPTKTDRPPSGELFF

abundance: NA
v_gene: TRBV10-2
j_gene: TRBJ2-3
len: 16
CDR3aa: CASRSIPGQNTDTQYF

abundance: NA
v_gene: TRBV15
j_gene: TRBJ1-5
len: 13
CDR3aa: CATSVQGRQPQHF

abundance: NA
v_gene: TRBV7-2
j_gene: TRBJ2-1
len: 18
CDR3aa: CASSFSKPGLAGINEQFF

abundance: NA
v_gene: TRBV7-2
j_gene: TRBJ1-4
len: 14
CDR3aa: CASSFQGTNEKLFF

abundance: once
v_gene: TRBV28
j_gene: TRBJ2-5
len: 13
CDR3aa: CASRKGGEETQYF

abundance: NA
v_gene: TRBV7-6
j_gene: TRBJ2-1
len: 18
CDR3aa: CASSLNAASGGGKNEQFF

abundance: NA
v_gene: TRBV5-6
j_gene: TRBJ2-7
len: 13
CDR3aa: CASSSGQGYEQYF

abundance: NA
v_gene: TRBV3-1/TRBV3-2
j_gene: TRBJ1-3
len: 17
CDR3aa: CASSQVTQGLSGNTIYF

abundance: NA
v_gene: TRBV19
j_gene: TRBJ2-1
len: 15
CDR3aa: CASSAGTNAYNEQFF

abundance: NA
v_gene: TRBV29-1
j_gene: TRBJ2-2
len: 15
CDR3aa: CSVGAGGQDTGELFF

abundance: NA
v_gene: TRBV4-1
j_gene: TRBJ2-2
len: 11
CDR3aa: CASSEGGQLFF

abundance: NA
v_gene: TRBV27
j_gene: TRBJ2-1
len: 15
CDR3aa: CASSIRGSSYNEQFF

abundance: NA
v_gene: TRBV6-5
j_gene: TRBJ2-1
len: 15
CDR3aa: CASSLGLAGGNEQFF

abundance: NA
v_gene: TRBV24-1
j_gene: TRBJ2-3
len: 18
CDR3aa: CATSDLKTSGGGADTQYF

abundance: NA
v_gene: TRBV6-5
j_gene: TRBJ1-6
len: 16
CDR3aa: CASSYSGVRNNSPLHF

abundance: few
v_gene: TRBV28
j_gene: TRBJ1-5
len: 14
CDR3aa: CASSVGGGNQPQHF

abundance: NA
v_gene: TRBV3-1/TRBV3-2
j_gene: TRBJ2-5
len: 15
CDR3aa: CASSQRTTAGETQYF

abundance: NA
v_gene: TRBV6-5
j_gene: TRBJ1-1
len: 13
CDR3aa: CASRPTGNTEAFF

abundance: NA
v_gene: TRBV29-1
j_gene: TRBJ1-2
len: 13
CDR3aa: CSVPRQGGEGYTF

abundance: NA
v_gene: TRBV7-9
j_gene: TRBJ1-2
len: 17
CDR3aa: CASRPQMSQGLSSGYTF

abundance: NA
v_gene: TRBV7-2
j_gene: TRBJ2-7
len: 13
CDR3aa: CASSPWAGYEQYF

abundance: NA
v_gene: TRBV5-1
j_gene: TRBJ2-2
len: 13
CDR3aa: CASSLEGQVGLFF

abundance: NA
v_gene: TRBV24-1
j_gene: TRBJ1-5
len: 15
CDR3aa: CATSDDTEEGQPQHF

abundance: NA
v_gene: TRBV5-1
j_gene: TRBJ2-4
len: 14
CDR3aa: CASSWGGEKNIQYF

abundance: NA
v_gene: TRBV7-9
j_gene: TRBJ1-6
len: 17
CDR3aa: CASSLEYRGLDNSPLHF

abundance: NA
v_gene: TRBV13
j_gene: TRBJ1-1
len: 15
CDR3aa: CASSLGRGRGSEAFF

abundance: NA
v_gene: TRBV30
j_gene: TRBJ2-1
len: 11
CDR3aa: CAWSFRSEQFF

abundance: NA
v_gene: TRBV11-3
j_gene: TRBJ2-2
len: 15
CDR3aa: CASSPGQTRTGELFF